A selection of T cell receptor beta chains follows, all from one sample in a study of a mutant IDH1 vaccine in newly diagnosed glioma. Libraries were prepared by immunoSEQ multiplex PCR; TCRdb keeps only in-frame clonotypes and omits some of them. Of roughly 68,000 clones listed, about four fifths are singletons. Source: PBMCs, taken from a glioma patient treated with radiotherapy, temozolomide or both. These receptors were taken from a man over 45 with glioma. Both conserved end residues are part of each CDR3.

v_gene	j_gene	CDR3aa
TRBV4-3	TRBJ1-5	CASSQGHGEGPQHF
TRBV5-1	TRBJ2-5	CASSLDTSVETQYF
TRBV27	TRBJ2-7	CASREQGSYEQYF
TRBV14	TRBJ2-1	CASSLLGPGNEQFF
TRBV6-6	TRBJ1-6	CASSYLQGNSPLHF
TRBV15	TRBJ1-4	CATSPRASNEKLFF
TRBV2	TRBJ1-1	CASSPGTGGSTEAFF
TRBV2	TRBJ2-4	CASSGTQLGGIQYF
TRBV15	TRBJ2-7	CATSRGPFSSGASYEQYF
TRBV28	TRBJ2-7	CASSLDPWDRGYEQYF
TRBV6-5	TRBJ2-2	CASSYSTTGELFF
TRBV18	TRBJ1-2	CASFTGTGDGYTF
TRBV9	TRBJ2-7	CASSVTAVGGYEQYF
TRBV27	TRBJ1-6	CASMGGVGLGSPLHF
TRBV4-1	TRBJ2-2	CASSQDVGAGELFF
TRBV14	TRBJ1-6	CASGQVGKNSPLHF
TRBV12-2	TRBJ1-1	CAPGGGQNTEAFF
TRBV2	TRBJ2-3	CASSDFRGGVTDTQYF
TRBV5-5	TRBJ2-4	CASSRDTKNIQYF
TRBV6-1	TRBJ1-1	CASIITGTTTEAFF
TRBV25-1	TRBJ2-3	CASSEGSGVATDTQYF
TRBV4-2	TRBJ1-3	CASSQPRGGGFSGNTIYF
TRBV19	TRBJ2-1	CASGTSGGARNEQFF
TRBV19	TRBJ2-6	CASSIWESSGANVLTF
TRBV7-3	TRBJ2-6	CASSFLPTTGQGANVLTF
TRBV5-6	TRBJ2-5	CASSFAGGRETQYF
TRBV6-1	TRBJ1-3	CASRGGFSGNTIYF
TRBV7-2	TRBJ1-4	CASSLDPAATNEKLFF
TRBV10-3	TRBJ2-7	CAISDVEQATYEQYF